This T cell receptor beta chain comes out of a study of tumor and adjacent non-tumor tissue in lung cancer. No cell sorting was done before RNA was extracted from the tissue. Looked up from germline, CDR1 is DFQATT and CDR2 is SNEGSKA (reference sequence). This CDR3 comprises 15 residues. The V gene lost 0 bases and the J gene lost 4 bases, with 10 bases spanning the gap. This clonotype showed up many times. Its antigen is undetermined. TCRbeta libraries were built with three rounds of nested PCR, modified from ARM-PCR. TCRdb ran MiXCR on the multiplex PCR reads and lists one entry per CDR3 protein. The sample records about 120,000 distinct CDR3 sequences, about 66% being singletons. Study findings and constraints: Top 100 clones took a larger repertoire share in normal lung. TCR diversity was significantly greater in tumor than normal lung tissue.

The sequence came from a man aged 30 to 45 with non-small cell lung cancer. The sequencing input was lung tumor tissue. The chain couples TRBV20-1 to TRBJ1-6, with unresolved D. DNA of the CDR3: TGCAGTGCTAGAGAAACCGGGCCTTATAATTCACCCCTCCACTTT. As protein: CSARETGPYNSPLHF.